What follows is one TCR beta chain and its context. Antigen: not known. The entry originates in a study of Ad26.COV2.S vaccination and SARS-CoV-2 variants. This sample's treatment: roughly 19 received Ad26.COV2.S at low or high dose, single or two shots; a few received placebo; per-sample allocation not given. Samples came from day 63 after the first vaccine or placebo injection. Clones were read by immunoSEQ multiplex PCR, and TCRdb kept only the in-frame ones, dropping some. The sample lists some 350,000 clones; roughly 90% were seen once. Germline assignment: CDR1 LGHDT and CDR2 YNNKEL (reference sequence). The CDR3 is made up of 15 amino acids. Trimming cost V 1 base and J 7 bases, with 16 bases left between them. The study's findings and limits: Comparability of non-spike TCR breadth was observed across vaccine and placebo recipients. Spike-specific TCR breadth was greater after Ad26.COV2.S than placebo.

Sequenced here: peripheral blood, sampled in a trial of Ad26.COV2.S vaccine versus placebo. The V and J genes are TRBV3-1 (or the pseudogene TRBV3-2) and TRBJ1-2; D might be TRBD1 (5 bases). The sequence came from a person aged 18-65 years who received the Ad26.COV2.S COVID-19 vaccine or a placebo. Written as DNA, the CDR3 is TGTGCCAGCAGCCAAGTCAGCGCAGGGTCCGGTGGCTACACCTTC. This gives the protein CASSQVSAGSGGYTF.